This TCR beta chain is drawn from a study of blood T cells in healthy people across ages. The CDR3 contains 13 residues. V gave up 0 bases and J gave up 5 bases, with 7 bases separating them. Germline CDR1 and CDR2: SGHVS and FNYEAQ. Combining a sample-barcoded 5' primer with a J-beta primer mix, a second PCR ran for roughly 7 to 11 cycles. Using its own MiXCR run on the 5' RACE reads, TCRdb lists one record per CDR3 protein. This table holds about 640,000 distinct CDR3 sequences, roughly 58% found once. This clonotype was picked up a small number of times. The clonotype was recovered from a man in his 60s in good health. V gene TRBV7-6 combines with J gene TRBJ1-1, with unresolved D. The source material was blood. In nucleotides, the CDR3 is TGTGCCAGCAGCTTAGCTTCTGGTACTGAAGCTTTCTTT. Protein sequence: CASSLASGTEAFF.